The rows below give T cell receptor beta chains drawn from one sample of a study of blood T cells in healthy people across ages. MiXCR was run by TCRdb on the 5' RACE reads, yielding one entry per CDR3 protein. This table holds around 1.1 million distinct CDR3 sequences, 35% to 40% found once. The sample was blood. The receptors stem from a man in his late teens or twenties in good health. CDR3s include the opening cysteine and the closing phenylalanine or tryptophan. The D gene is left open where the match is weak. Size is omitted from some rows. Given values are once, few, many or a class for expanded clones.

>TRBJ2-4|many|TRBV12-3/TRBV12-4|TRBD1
TGTGCCAGCAGTTTAAGGGACAGGGGCCGGATAGCCAAAAACATTCAGTACTTC
CASSLRDRGRIAKNIQYF
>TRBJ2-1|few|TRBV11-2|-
TGTGCCAGCAGCTTAGATCTCCCTAGCTCCTACAATGAGCAGTTCTTC
CASSLDLPSSYNEQFF
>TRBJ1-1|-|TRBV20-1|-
TGCAGTGCTAGAGATTTCGGCACTGAAGCTTTCTTT
CSARDFGTEAFF
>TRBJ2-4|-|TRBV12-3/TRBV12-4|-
TGTGCCAGCAGTCAGGGGTGGGCAGCCCAGGACATTCAGTACTTC
CASSQGWAAQDIQYF
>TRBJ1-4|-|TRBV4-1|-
TGCGCCAGCAGCCAAGTCGGGCTGACTAATGAAAAACTGTTTTTT
CASSQVGLTNEKLFF
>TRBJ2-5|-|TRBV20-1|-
TGCAGTGCTAGAGATAGAGCCAGGGGGGAATATGAGCAGTACTTC
CSARDRARGEYEQYF
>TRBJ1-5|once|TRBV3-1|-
TGTGCCAGCAGCCACGGGGCAGGTCAGCCCCAGCATTTT
CASSHGAGQPQHF
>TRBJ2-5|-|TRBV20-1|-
TGCAGTGCTAGAGCGCGACTAGTTCGGGAGACCCAGTACTTC
CSARARLVRETQYF
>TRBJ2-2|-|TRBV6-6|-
TGTGCCAGCAGCCGGATCGGAACCACCGGGGAGCTGTTTTTT
CASSRIGTTGELFF
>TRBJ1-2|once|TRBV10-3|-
TGTGCCATCAGTGAGGCGCGGCAGACGGCCTATGGCTACACCTTC
CAISEARQTAYGYTF
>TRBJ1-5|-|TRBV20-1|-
TGCAGTGCTGAAGCGGCGGGGAATAGCAATCAGCCCCAGCATTTT
CSAEAAGNSNQPQHF
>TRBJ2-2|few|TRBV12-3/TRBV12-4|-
-
CASSLRVFGAGELFF
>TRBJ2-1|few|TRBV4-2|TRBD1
TGTGCCAGCAGCCAAGGAGGAGGGGGACAGGGGAACTATGAGCAGTTCTTC
CASSQGGGGQGNYEQFF
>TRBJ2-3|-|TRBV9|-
TGTGCCAGCAGCCCCTCCCTGAGCACAGAGACGCAGTATTTT
CASSPSLSTETQYF
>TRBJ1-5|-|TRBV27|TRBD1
TGTGCCAGCAGTCTTACCGGGACAGGGGTTTTGTATCAGCCCCAGCATTTT
CASSLTGTGVLYQPQHF
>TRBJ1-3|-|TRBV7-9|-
TGTGCCAGCAGCACAAACACCATATATTTT
CASSTNTIYF
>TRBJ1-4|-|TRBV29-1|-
TGCAGCGTTGAAGAGGCAGTTAATGAAAAACTGTTTTTT
CSVEEAVNEKLFF
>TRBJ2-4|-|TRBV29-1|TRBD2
TGCAGCGTTGGCCTCGGGACTAGGTGGGGGGTAGCCAAAAACATTCAGTACTTC
CSVGLGTRWGVAKNIQYF
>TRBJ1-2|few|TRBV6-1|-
TGTGCCAGCAGTGAAGAACGAGAGACCTATGGCTACACCTTC
CASSEERETYGYTF
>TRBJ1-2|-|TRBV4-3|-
TGCGCCAGCAGCCAAGTGCCTGACAGCCCCAACTATGGCTACACCTTC
CASSQVPDSPNYGYTF
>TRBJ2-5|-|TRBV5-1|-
TGCGCCAGCAGCACAGACCCGTCAGGCGCCCAAGAGACCCAGTACTTC
CASSTDPSGAQETQYF
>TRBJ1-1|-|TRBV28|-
TGTGCCAGCAGCTCCTTTGGGGGCCACACTGAAGCTTTCTTT
CASSSFGGHTEAFF
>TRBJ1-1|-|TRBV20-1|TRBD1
TGCAGTGCTATGACAGGGCTTGAAGCTTTCTTT
CSAMTGLEAFF
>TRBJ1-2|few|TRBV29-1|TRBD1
TGCAGCGTTGGGCCCCCAAGGGACAGGGGGCGCGGGGGTAACTATGGCTACACCTTC
CSVGPPRDRGRGGNYGYTF
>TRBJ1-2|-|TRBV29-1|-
TGCAGCGTTGACCTCACAGGTCCCTATGGCTACACCTTC
CSVDLTGPYGYTF
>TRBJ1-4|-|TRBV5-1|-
TGCGCCAGCAGCTTGGGACCTCCTTACAGGGATGGAGAAAAACTGTTTTTT
CASSLGPPYRDGEKLFF